This T cell receptor (beta chain) derives from a study of blood T cell repertoires in COVID-19. Study summary: Specimens from acute and convalescent COVID-19 originated in the United States, Italy and Spain. T cells, B-cell-depleted T cells, or PBMCs provided the cDNA or gDNA that served as material.

The CDR3 runs to 14 residues. Looked up from germline, CDR1 is SGHNT and CDR2 is YENEEA. The ends were cut back, 5 bases at V and 4 bases at J, with 13 bases in the middle. This clone was counted only a few times. The authors' processing: It was from reference gene primer amplification that nucleated cell counts were estimated. Measured with immunoSEQ multiplex PCR; TCRdb has only the in-frame clones, and not every one. Clonal size and the V and J genes are those of that table, whereas D and trimming came from the DNA. The table records about 33,000 clones, around 85% of them present only once. This chain links TRBV11-3 with TRBJ2-3, with D perhaps TRBD2 (6 bases). The sequenced material came from peripheral blood. The clonotype was recovered from a human donor in a cohort sampled during active COVID-19. CDR3 residues: CASSPRGEADTQYF. As DNA, the CDR3 is TGTGCCAGCAGCCCCCGCGGGGAGGCAGATACGCAGTATTTT.